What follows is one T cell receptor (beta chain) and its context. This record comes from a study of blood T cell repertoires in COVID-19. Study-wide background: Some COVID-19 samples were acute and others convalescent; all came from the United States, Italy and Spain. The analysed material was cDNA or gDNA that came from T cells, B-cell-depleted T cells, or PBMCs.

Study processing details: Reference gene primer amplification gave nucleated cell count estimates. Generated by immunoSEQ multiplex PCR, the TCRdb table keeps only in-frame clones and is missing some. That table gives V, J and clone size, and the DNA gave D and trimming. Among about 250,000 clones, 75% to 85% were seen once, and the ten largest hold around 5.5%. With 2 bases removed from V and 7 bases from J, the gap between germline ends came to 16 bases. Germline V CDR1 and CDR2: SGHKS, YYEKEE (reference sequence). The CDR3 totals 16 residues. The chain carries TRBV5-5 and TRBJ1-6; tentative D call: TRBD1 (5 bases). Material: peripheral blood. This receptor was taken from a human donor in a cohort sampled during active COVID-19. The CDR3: CASSLSPRVLNSPLHF. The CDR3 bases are TGTGCCAGCAGCTTATCACCCAGGGTCTTGAATTCACCCCTCCACTTT. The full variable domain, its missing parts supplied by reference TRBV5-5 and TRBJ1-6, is DAGVTQSPTHLIKTRGQQVTLRCSPISGHKSVSWYQQVLGQGPQFIFQYYEKEERGRGNFPDRFSARQFPNYSSELNVNALLLGDSALYLCASSLSPRVLNSPLHFGNGTRLTVT.